This T cell receptor beta chain stems from a study of T cell repertoires in cytomegalovirus infection. The ends lost 2 bases at V and 3 bases at J; junction bases unmatched: 4. The germline gives CDR1 SGHDN, CDR2 FVKESK. The length of the CDR3 is 16 residues. This clonotype turned up a few times. Its matching antigen is unknown. General study results and limits: Ex vivo, HLA-C-restricted CMV-specific TCR beta clonotypes prevailed over the rest of the response.

MiXCR, applied by TCRdb to the reads, yields one record per CDR3 protein. The data contain about a million distinct CDR3 sequences, approximately 32% of them singletons. The origin of this receptor is a human donor in good health (CMV status not recorded). Some clones in this sample may be carry-over from other donors' samples. The chain joins TRBV14 to TRBJ2-6; 7 bases are a match to TRBD1. Sequenced material: cultured CD8+ T cells from PBMCs, taken from culture after CMV antigen stimulation. The CDR3 nucleotides are TGTGCCAGCAGCCAATTTACAGGGGTTGGGGCCAACGTCCTGACTTTC. The encoded protein is CASSQFTGVGANVLTF.